The T cell receptor (beta chain) under discussion was sequenced for a study of shared clonotypes between healthy human individuals (dated by TCRdb to the early 2020s). Study-wide context: A couple of women and three men aged 18 to 49 years were included in the cohort. For each donor, CD4 naive and CD4 memory were each run on three plates, CD8 naive on two plates, and CD8 memory on one plate. The study deeply sequenced blood TCR repertoires of five healthy adults to estimate repertoire size and the extent of clonotype sharing between individuals. Different laboratories and diverse techniques were used to prepare libraries and sequence TCR repertoires, to increase sequencing depth and limit assay-specific biases. Each donor's leukapheresis produced roughly between roughly 0.85 and 9.5 billion PBMCs. Study-wide findings and limitations: When a handful of donors were compared, the shared fraction of clonotypes was about 5.5% for naive CD4, more than 3% for naive CD8, 2% to 2.5% for memory CD4, and 0.4% for memory CD8. Naive subsets generally had larger estimated clonotype richness than memory subsets. Incomplete sequencing was indicated by rarefaction of sorted-subset datasets, despite the large sequencing depth. Pairwise subsampling led to the expectation that sequencing depth would affect the degree of clonotype sharing among donors. Higher generation probabilities were observed for clonotypes shared by all four sorted-subset donors than for non-shared clonotypes. The small number of donors limited the genetic and exposure-history diversity represented. Only blood was sampled, and tissue TCR repertoires likely differ from those in blood.

The CDR3 goes from the cysteine to the phenylalanine over 14 residues. The DNA shown is the 42-base CDR3, in frame from base 1. Looking up the germline V gene yields CDR1 MDHEN and CDR2 SYDVKM. V loses 6 bases, J loses 3 bases, and the germline ends lie 15 bases apart. Using the deep immunoSEQ assay, multiplex PCR amplified TCR CDR3 regions from genomic DNA. Extracted genomic DNA from each cell subset was distributed evenly across all wells of several immunoSEQ 96-well plates, and each plate was treated as a replicate. For sorted subsets, approximately 190 ng of genomic DNA, equivalent to around 30,000 T cell genomes, went into each replicate PCR. Purified libraries were quantified with a Qubit 3.0 fluorometer, sized on a Bioanalyzer 2100, and re-quantified with the KAPA Library Quantification kit. A separate single-read 150-cycle Illumina NextSeq 550 flow cell was used to sequence each immunoSEQ 96-well plate. The original methods were these. Because the immunoSEQ output held only junctional sequences and lacked quality scores, the filtering could not match the filtering applied to full-length reads. To assign V/J genes and CDR3, sequences were annotated against IMGT germline references using PyIR, a Python wrapper for IgBLAST v1.9. Reads were removed for weak V/J assignments (E-value above 1e-6), missing CDR3, stop codons, out-of-frame junctions, or ambiguous translated residues. V3J clonotypes were defined by identical inferred V gene, J gene, and CDR3 amino acid sequence. To compute the percentage overlap between repertoires, the number of shared unique clonotypes was divided by the size of the smaller repertoire. Richness of each repertoire was evaluated using RTK rarefaction, the Chao1 estimator, and Recon v2.1 estimates of unobserved clonotypes. Generation probabilities were computed with OLGA for all TCRbeta clonotypes obtained by the gDNA method from several donors. TCRdb obtained this table from immuneACCESS and retained in-frame rearrangements with V and J assigned. These tables miss some clones; where compared with another copy, unresolved V genes account for less than half of the shortfall, and the remainder is unexplained. V and J calls plus clone size are reproduced from that table; the DNA served to infer D and trimming. The sample yields about 1.4 million clones; approximately 96% were counted once. The ten largest make up approximately 1.1% of the sample.

Concerning this clone itself: The antigen it binds to is not known. No quality values exist for individual bases; no much larger clone is one base distant.

Healthy HIV-negative adults with no recently reported acute infections or vaccinations were included as donors. All donors were Caucasian adults living in Nashville, Tennessee, USA. CD4+ T cells were enriched by magnetic negative selection; naive cells were then positively selected on CD45RA, and the negative fraction formed the memory subset. Blood was collected by leukapheresis, and PBMCs were isolated by Ficoll-Histopaque density gradient centrifugation and then cryopreserved in liquid nitrogen vapor phase. Purity and quantity of every magnetically sorted T cell population were checked by analytical flow cytometry. Genomic DNA was isolated from every sorted fraction and measured by UV absorbance on a Nanodrop 2000c.

This TCR was recovered from a man younger than 40 in good health. The chain uses TRBV28 and TRBJ2-7; TRBD1 is possibly the D segment (6 matching bases). Sequencing was carried out using naive CD4+ T cells sorted from blood. Read against the paper, the sample's cell subset or site label means: CD45RA+ positively selected. This receptor has the CDR3 CASRRTAGLYEQYF. The bases read TGTGCCAGCAGGCGGACAGCCGGTCTCTACGAGCAGTACTTC.